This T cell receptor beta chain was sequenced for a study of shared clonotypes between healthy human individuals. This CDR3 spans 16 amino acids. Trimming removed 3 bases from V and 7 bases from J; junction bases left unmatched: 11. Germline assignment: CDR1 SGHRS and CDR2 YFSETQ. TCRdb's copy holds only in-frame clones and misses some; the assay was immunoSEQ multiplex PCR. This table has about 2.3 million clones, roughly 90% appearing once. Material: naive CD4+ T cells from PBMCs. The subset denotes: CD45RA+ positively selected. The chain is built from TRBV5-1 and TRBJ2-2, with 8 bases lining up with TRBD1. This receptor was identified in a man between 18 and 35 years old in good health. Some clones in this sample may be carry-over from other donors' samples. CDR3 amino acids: CASSSRGGQGSGELFF. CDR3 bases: TGCGCCAGCAGCTCCAGAGGCGGACAGGGAAGCGGGGAGCTGTTTTTT.